Listed below are T cell receptor beta chains from one sample, sequenced in a study of blood T cell repertoires in COVID-19. Libraries were prepared by immunoSEQ multiplex PCR; TCRdb keeps only in-frame clonotypes and omits some of them. In the table there are roughly 350,000 clones, roughly 89% of which are singletons. Sequencing was performed on peripheral blood. These receptor sequences come from a woman under 30 who had recovered from COVID-19. Both conserved end residues are part of each CDR3. A D gene is named only where the DNA matches it firmly. Some rows have no size entry. The others give once, few or many, or a class for an expanded clone.

v_call	d_call	clone_size	j_call	cdr3_nt	cdr3_aa
TRBV6-6	TRBD1	.	TRBJ1-1	TGTGCCAGCAGCCGACGTCCCGGGACAGGTTCGAACACTGAAGCTTTCTTT	CASSRRPGTGSNTEAFF
TRBV6-5	.	.	TRBJ2-5	TGTGCCAGCAGGACGGAAGGAGGAGAGACCCAGTACTTC	CASRTEGGETQYF
TRBV5-6	TRBD1	few	TRBJ1-6	TGTGCCAGCAGCTTGAGGGGGACAGAACCGTTTTCACCCCTCCACTTT	CASSLRGTEPFSPLHF
TRBV7-2	.	.	TRBJ2-1	TGTGCCAGCAGCTCCTTAGCGGACAATGAGCAGTTCTTC	CASSSLADNEQFF
TRBV27	.	.	TRBJ1-4	TGTGCCAGCAGCTCGACAGAATCTAATGAAAAACTGTTTTTT	CASSSTESNEKLFF
TRBV19	.	.	TRBJ2-6	TGTGCCAGTAGTACAGGAAACTCTGGGGCCAACGTCCTGACTTTC	CASSTGNSGANVLTF
TRBV5-5	.	.	TRBJ2-2	TGTGCCAGCAGCCCCTCGGGGGAGCCCCGCGCCGGGGAGCTGTTTTTT	CASSPSGEPRAGELFF
TRBV9	TRBD2	.	TRBJ2-1	TGTGCCAGCAGCGCTAGCGGGAGTTTGGTGGGTGAGCAGTTCTTC	CASSASGSLVGEQFF
TRBV27	.	.	TRBJ2-2	TGTGCCAGCAGTCCGGGGACAACGAACACCGGGGAGCTGTTTTTT	CASSPGTTNTGELFF
TRBV18	TRBD2	.	TRBJ2-1	TGTGCCAGCTCACCGAAGGGGACTAGCGGGACCCCCAGCTCCTACAATGAGCAGTTCTTC	CASSPKGTSGTPSSYNEQFF
TRBV9	TRBD2	once	TRBJ2-1	TGTGCCAGCAGCTTACGACTAGCGTCATCCTACAATGAGCAGTTCTTC	CASSLRLASSYNEQFF
TRBV24-1	.	once	TRBJ1-2	TGTGCCACCAGTGATCCGCTGGCGGACGAGGGGGATGGCTACACCTTC	CATSDPLADEGDGYTF
TRBV10-3	.	.	TRBJ1-1	TGTGCCATCAGTGGGGCGGGGTATAGCACTGAAGCTTTCTTT	CAISGAGYSTEAFF
TRBV5-5	.	once	TRBJ1-4	TGTGCCAGCAGCTTGGGTCCGTCCCAGATTGAAAAACTGTTTTTT	CASSLGPSQIEKLFF
TRBV15	.	.	TRBJ2-1	TGTGCCACCAGCAGAGCGTACAATGAGCAGTTCTTC	CATSRAYNEQFF
TRBV12-5	TRBD2	.	TRBJ2-5	TGTGCTAGTGGCGCGGGACTAGCGGGAGAGGACTTC	CASGAGLAGEDF
TRBV7-2	TRBD2	.	TRBJ2-3	TGTGCCAGCAGCCCGGGACTAGCGAGCACAGATACGCAGTATTTT	CASSPGLASTDTQYF
TRBV5-1	.	.	TRBJ1-2	TGCGCCAGCAGCTTGGACCGAATGACTTCACGCGGCTACACCTTC	CASSLDRMTSRGYTF
TRBV2	.	.	TRBJ2-3	TGTGCCAGCAGTGACCGGGACATCAGCACAGATACGCAGTATTTT	CASSDRDISTDTQYF
TRBV5-1	.	once	TRBJ1-3	TGCGCCAGCAGCTTCGATCCACTCTCTGGAAACACCATATATTTT	CASSFDPLSGNTIYF
TRBV29-1	.	.	TRBJ1-1	TGCAGCGTGGGGGGGGGAAAGAGGACTGAAGCTTTCTTT	CSVGGGKRTEAFF
TRBV28	.	.	TRBJ1-6	TGTGCCAGCAGCTCTTCTACTTGGGAGAATTCACCCCTCCACTTT	CASSSSTWENSPLHF
TRBV11-3	.	.	TRBJ2-1	TGTGCCAGCAGCTTAGGGTCTAGCCTAAATGAGCAGTTCTTC	CASSLGSSLNEQFF
TRBV11-2	.	.	TRBJ2-3	TGTGCCAGCAGCTTAGATCCGCAGATCACAGATACGCAGTATTTT	CASSLDPQITDTQYF
TRBV4-3	.	once	TRBJ2-1	TGCGCCAGCAGCCAAGAACCTCGCCAAGCCGCCGTGCGAAATGAGCAGTTCTTC	CASSQEPRQAAVRNEQFF
TRBV7-2	.	.	TRBJ1-6	TGTGCCAGCAGCTTATTTGAGACTTCTTATAATTCACCCCTCCACTTT	CASSLFETSYNSPLHF
TRBV6-2/TRBV6-3	.	.	TRBJ1-2	TGTGCCAGCAGTCCCAAAGCGACAGTGAACTATGGCTACACCTTC	CASSPKATVNYGYTF
TRBV7-9	TRBD1	.	TRBJ2-1	TGTGCCAGCAGCCACCCAGGGACAGCAATAGGGGAGCAGTTCTTC	CASSHPGTAIGEQFF
TRBV7-2	TRBD2	.	TRBJ2-2	TGTGCCAGCAGCTTAGTCTCTAGCGGGAGTTGGTGGACCGGGGAGCTGTTTTTT	CASSLVSSGSWWTGELFF
TRBV30	.	.	TRBJ1-1	TGTGCCTGGAGTGTAACCCTCCCGGGAACTGAAGCTTTCTTT	CAWSVTLPGTEAFF
TRBV7-2	TRBD2	.	TRBJ2-3	TGTGCCAGCAGTAGGGAGGGGAGCACAGATACGCAGTATTTT	CASSREGSTDTQYF
TRBV10-3	.	.	TRBJ2-1	TGTGCCATCAGCCCATCAACGAGGTACAATGAGCAGTTCTTC	CAISPSTRYNEQFF